These T cell receptor beta chains were read from a single sample in a study of T cells after yellow fever vaccination. TCRdb redid the calling of the 5' RACE reads with MiXCR, one entry per CDR3 protein. This table holds roughly 400,000 distinct CDR3 sequences, 18% found once. Specimen: PBMCs, collected before the yellow fever booster vaccination. The source is a man aged 18 to 35 who received the YFV17D yellow fever vaccine. Each CDR3 is given with its conserved first and last residue. D genes are given only for firm matches. Size values are once, few and many counts, or a class for expanded clones, and some rows have none.

clone_size | j_call | d_call | v_call | cdr3_nt | cdr3_aa
many | TRBJ2-7 | - | TRBV12-3/TRBV12-4 | TGTGCCAGCAGTTTAGAACTCGAGGGGCTCGAGCAGTACTTC | CASSLELEGLEQYF
- | TRBJ1-1 | TRBD1 | TRBV27 | TGTGCCAGCAGTTTATTAGGGGGGACAGGGGTTGAAGCTTTCTTT | CASSLLGGTGVEAFF
- | TRBJ1-4 | TRBD1 | TRBV7-2 | TGTGCCAGCAGCTTACAGGGGACAGGTGAAAAACTGTTTTTT | CASSLQGTGEKLFF
many | TRBJ2-1 | TRBD2 | TRBV20-1 | TGCAGTGTGACTAGCGGGGAATACTCCTACAATGAGCAGTTCTTC | CSVTSGEYSYNEQFF
few | TRBJ2-3 | TRBD2 | TRBV20-1 | TGCAGTGCTAGACGCCTAGGAGCGGGGGGGACAGATACGCAGTATTTT | CSARRLGAGGTDTQYF
- | TRBJ1-5 | TRBD1 | TRBV12-3/TRBV12-4 | TGTGCCAGCAGTGTCGACAGGGTAAGTCAGCCCCAGCATTTT | CASSVDRVSQPQHF
few | TRBJ1-5 | - | TRBV20-1 | TGCAGTGCTAGACCCCAGGGGCCCGGGCAGCCCCAGCATTTT | CSARPQGPGQPQHF
many | TRBJ2-7 | - | TRBV5-5 | TGTGCCAGCAGCTTCTCCTACGAGCAGTACTTC | CASSFSYEQYF
- | TRBJ2-7 | - | TRBV12-3/TRBV12-4 | TGTGCCAGCAGTTTGTTCCACGAGCAGTACTTC | CASSLFHEQYF
few | TRBJ2-3 | TRBD2 | TRBV20-1 | TGCAGTGCTCAGCGGGGGGGCGGGGCAGATACGCAGTATTTT | CSAQRGGGADTQYF
- | TRBJ2-7 | TRBD1 | TRBV6-1 | TGTGCCAGCAAATGGACAGGGGGCTCGGGGGAGCAGTACTTC | CASKWTGGSGEQYF
many | TRBJ1-2 | - | TRBV20-1 | TGCAGTGCTAGTTTACACCCCAGCGCCAACTATGGCTACACCTTC | CSASLHPSANYGYTF
few | TRBJ1-3 | - | TRBV5-1 | TGCGCCAGCAGCTCGTTGGTTTCCGGGACTGGAAACACCATATATTTT | CASSSLVSGTGNTIYF
few | TRBJ2-1 | TRBD1 | TRBV5-4 | TGTGCCAGCAGCCGCGGGACAGGGGTACACAATGAGCAGTTCTTC | CASSRGTGVHNEQFF
- | TRBJ1-1 | - | TRBV2 | TGTGCCAGCAGTGTCGGGCAGGGGCGGAACACTGAAGCTTTCTTT | CASSVGQGRNTEAFF
- | TRBJ2-1 | - | TRBV15 | TGTGCCACCAGCCCCAGGATTCCTTACAATGAGCAGTTCTTC | CATSPRIPYNEQFF
- | TRBJ2-3 | TRBD1 | TRBV10-3 | TGTGCCATCAGCGGGTATGACAGGGGCGAAGATACGCAGTATTTT | CAISGYDRGEDTQYF
- | TRBJ1-1 | TRBD1 | TRBV7-1 | TGTGCCAGCAGGCGACAGGGTCGAAACACTGAAGCTTTCTTT | CASRRQGRNTEAFF
- | TRBJ2-7 | TRBD1 | TRBV5-1 | TGCGCCAGCAGCTTGATGGACAGGGACGGCGAGCAGTACTTC | CASSLMDRDGEQYF
- | TRBJ2-2 | - | TRBV7-2 | TGTGCCAGCAGCTCGGGATTAACCGGGGAGCTGTTTTTT | CASSSGLTGELFF
- | TRBJ1-5 | - | TRBV20-1 | TGCAGTGCTAGAGCAGGGATAACGGCTCAGCCCCAGCATTTT | CSARAGITAQPQHF
few | TRBJ1-5 | - | TRBV10-3 | TGTGCCAGCAGACCACAGGGTGGGAATCAGCCCCAGCATTTT | CASRPQGGNQPQHF
- | TRBJ1-2 | - | TRBV7-9 | TGTGCCAGCAGCCCAACCTCGACGGTGGGGTATGGCTACACCTTC | CASSPTSTVGYGYTF
- | TRBJ1-1 | - | TRBV7-9 | TGTGCCAGCAGCCCGGGACCCAGCGACACTGAAGCTTTCTTT | CASSPGPSDTEAFF
- | TRBJ1-5 | - | TRBV10-2 | TGCGCCAGCAGTGAGAAGTGGGATCAGCCCCAGCATTTT | CASSEKWDQPQHF
many | TRBJ2-7 | - | TRBV7-9 | TGTGCCAGCAGCTCTTCCCCGGGACACCTATCCTACGAGCAGTACTTC | CASSSSPGHLSYEQYF
many | TRBJ1-1 | - | TRBV20-1 | TGCAGTGCACCCCGGGAGGGGATGAACACTGAAGCTTTCTTT | CSAPREGMNTEAFF
- | TRBJ1-1 | TRBD1 | TRBV9 | TGTGCCAGCAGCTCTACCGGGACAGCGAACACTGAAGCTTTCTTT | CASSSTGTANTEAFF
- | TRBJ1-6 | - | TRBV20-1 | TGCAGTGCTCCTAGGACAGCCTTGTCCATCCACTTT | CSAPRTALSIHF
- | TRBJ2-1 | TRBD2 | TRBV27 | TGTGCCAGCAGTTCCGGACTAGCCTACAATGAGCAGTTCTTC | CASSSGLAYNEQFF
- | TRBJ1-2 | TRBD1 | TRBV6-1 | TGTGCCAGCAGAACCGGGACAGGGGGCGAAGGCTACACCTTC | CASRTGTGGEGYTF
many | TRBJ2-3 | TRBD1 | TRBV9 | TGTGCCAGCAGCGTAGCCGGAACAGGGGGTTTAGATACGCAGTATTTT | CASSVAGTGGLDTQYF
- | TRBJ2-2 | TRBD1 | TRBV24-1 | TGTGCCACCAGTGGTTTGGGACAGGGCGGTACCGGGGAGCTGTTTTTT | CATSGLGQGGTGELFF
- | TRBJ1-2 | TRBD1 | TRBV7-9 | TGTGCCAGCAGTCGGGACAGCGATGGCTACACCTTC | CASSRDSDGYTF
- | TRBJ1-6 | - | TRBV2 | TGTGCCAGCAGTGTGCCCTCACCCCTCCACTTT | CASSVPSPLHF
- | TRBJ1-1 | - | TRBV18 | TGTGCCAGCTCACCTATGAGACAGGAGGGCACTGAAGCTTTCTTT | CASSPMRQEGTEAFF
few | TRBJ2-3 | TRBD2 | TRBV10-3 | TGTGCCATCAGTTTCCGGACTAGCGGGGGAATCTATACGCAGTATTTT | CAISFRTSGGIYTQYF
- | TRBJ2-4 | - | TRBV12-3/TRBV12-4 | TGTGCCAGCGGAGTTGGCCCTCGGAGGGGTATATTGGGGGAAACCAAAAACATTCAGTACTTC | CASGVGPRRGILGETKNIQYF
many | TRBJ2-5 | TRBD2 | TRBV10-1 | TGCGCCAGCAGCGATAGCGGGGCGCCCCTCGGAGAGACCCAGTACTTC | CASSDSGAPLGETQYF
- | TRBJ1-2 | TRBD1 | TRBV28 | TGTGCCAGCAGATCCGGGACAGGGATCTATGGCTACACCTTC | CASRSGTGIYGYTF
few | TRBJ1-4 | TRBD1 | TRBV5-1 | TGCGCCAGCAGCTCACAGGGGGATTCTGAAAAACTGTTTTTT | CASSSQGDSEKLFF
few | TRBJ2-3 | - | TRBV7-9 | TGTGCCAGCAGCCCTCCCCCGACGCTAGATACGCAGTATTTT | CASSPPPTLDTQYF
- | TRBJ1-4 | TRBD1 | TRBV20-1 | TGCAGTGCTAACTTACAGGGGGTTGAAAAACTGTTTTTT | CSANLQGVEKLFF
- | TRBJ2-1 | TRBD1 | TRBV14 | TGTGCCAGCAGCCTTTACGGGACAGGGACAGTAGATGAGCAGTTCTTC | CASSLYGTGTVDEQFF
- | TRBJ1-2 | - | TRBV20-1 | TGCAGTGCCCTCACCTGGGGGGTTCATGGCTACACCTTC | CSALTWGVHGYTF
- | TRBJ1-1 | - | TRBV27 | TGTGCCAGCAGTGGACACCGGGGGCGTTACACTGAAGCTTTCTTT | CASSGHRGRYTEAFF
many | TRBJ2-1 | - | TRBV5-4 | TGTGCCAGCAGCTTGGGGACGGAGTACAATGAGCAGTTCTTC | CASSLGTEYNEQFF
- | TRBJ2-3 | - | TRBV20-1 | TGCAGTGCTAGTATTTCAATCGCAGATACGCAGTATTTT | CSASISIADTQYF
few | TRBJ1-2 | - | TRBV20-1 | TGCAGTGCTAGAGATCGGGCGGCGGGCTACACCTTC | CSARDRAAGYTF
- | TRBJ2-2 | - | TRBV21-1 | TGTGCCAGCAGCAACACCCTGACAGACACCGGGGAGCTGTTTTTT | CASSNTLTDTGELFF
- | TRBJ2-2 | - | TRBV11-2 | TGTGCCAGCAGCTTAAGGCCGGGGGAAGGCGCCGGGGAGCTGTTTTTT | CASSLRPGEGAGELFF
- | TRBJ2-3 | TRBD1 | TRBV9 | TGTGCCAGCAGCCCAGGGACAGGGAGAGATACGCAGTATTTT | CASSPGTGRDTQYF